The entry below describes one T cell receptor beta chain. Its antigen is not known. The PCR ran on 60 Vbeta and 13 Jbeta primers. Data came from immunoSEQ multiplex PCR; TCRdb stores just in-frame clones and leaves some out. The sample carries 220,000 or so clones, about 77% recorded once. This entry comes from a study of cytomegalovirus exposure and HLA in healthy donors. In the study overall: Findings of an earlier analysis included 110 million or so unique TCR beta sequences from roughly 190 million T cells.

General observations from the study: Of the V segments, some could not be distinguished, including TRBV6-2 and TRBV6-3, and were excluded. One later analysis reportedly identified an Asian-associated ancestry cluster that showed fewer N-insertions than the roughly 720-donor mean.

Though nominally healthy at sampling, donors likely had unrecorded immune exposures. Germline V gives CDR1 SGHVS, CDR2 FQNEAQ. V gave up 2 bases and J gave up 0 bases, with 8 bases separating them. The CDR3 is 15 residues long. The sequenced material came from PBMCs. This sequence was found in a woman in her twenties or thirties in good health and CMV-seronegative. The chain is built from TRBV7-8 and TRBJ2-1, with unresolved D. The CDR3 region is CASSLPGSSYNEQFF. CDR3 bases: TGTGCCAGCAGCTTACCAGGCAGCTCCTACAATGAGCAGTTCTTC.